A selection of T cell receptor beta chains follows, all from one sample in a study of blood T cells in healthy people across ages. TCRdb passed the 5' RACE reads through MiXCR, listing each CDR3 protein once. The table lists about 1.4 million distinct CDR3 sequences, 55% to 75% of them singletons, with more than 6% in the top ten. The specimen was blood. These receptors all come from a young man in good health. Both conserved end residues are part of each CDR3. Fields, in order: V gene, clone size, CDR3 length, J gene, D gene, CDR3 protein, CDR3 DNA. A D gene is named only where the DNA matches it firmly. Clone sizes are given selectively: once, few, many, or a class where the clone is expanded.

>TRBV2|few|14|TRBJ2-6|-
CASISQSGANVLTF
TGTGCCAGCATTTCCCAATCTGGGGCCAACGTCCTGACTTTC
>TRBV3-1|few|16|TRBJ2-5|-
CASSQDSRSFPETQYF
TGTGCCAGCAGCCAAGACAGTAGAAGTTTCCCAGAGACCCAGTACTTC
>TRBV29-1|few|14|TRBJ2-3|-
CSALEGPIGDTQYF
TGCAGCGCGCTAGAGGGCCCGATAGGAGATACGCAGTATTTT
>TRBV4-1|-|18|TRBJ1-6|-
CASSQFPAARSYNSPLHF
TGCGCCAGCAGCCAATTTCCTGCAGCCCGCTCCTATAATTCACCCCTCCACTTT
>TRBV5-1|-|13|TRBJ2-1|-
CASSIYRGNEQFF
TGCGCCAGCAGCATATATAGGGGGAATGAGCAGTTCTTC
>TRBV11-2|-|19|TRBJ2-1|TRBD2
CASSLGVPSGRALRNEQFF
TGTGCCAGCAGCTTAGGAGTCCCTAGCGGGAGGGCCCTCCGCAATGAGCAGTTCTTC
>TRBV29-1|-|11|TRBJ2-3|-
CSTNRQSGVYF
TGCAGCACGAACCGACAGAGTGGGGTGTATTTT
>TRBV6-1|-|13|TRBJ2-7|-
CASSEWETYEQYF
TGTGCCAGCAGTGAGTGGGAAACCTACGAGCAGTACTTC
>TRBV4-3|-|17|TRBJ1-4|TRBD1
CASSQGSGGVGGEKLFF
TGCGCCAGCAGCCAAGGGTCAGGGGGCGTGGGTGGAGAAAAACTGTTTTTT
>TRBV3-1|-|16|TRBJ2-5|TRBD1
CASGSGTAMYQETQYF
TGTGCCAGCGGTAGTGGGACAGCCATGTACCAAGAGACCCAGTACTTC
>TRBV5-1|-|18|TRBJ2-1|-
CASSLGVAAWDSYNEQFF
TGCGCCAGCAGCTTGGGAGTAGCGGCCTGGGACTCCTACAATGAGCAGTTCTTC
>TRBV18|-|14|TRBJ1-2|-
CASSPNPLFYGYTF
TGTGCCAGCTCACCAAATCCCCTCTTCTATGGCTACACCTTC
>TRBV12-3/TRBV12-4|many|12|TRBJ2-3|-
CASSSGTDTQYF
TGTGCCAGCAGCTCAGGCACAGATACGCAGTATTTT
>TRBV15|-|16|TRBJ2-7|-
CATSTTTGDEGYEQYF
TGTGCCACCAGCACCACGACGGGGGATGAAGGCTACGAGCAGTACTTC
>TRBV9|few|14|TRBJ2-7|-
CASSKGQETYEQYF
TGTGCCAGCAGCAAGGGACAAGAAACCTACGAGCAGTACTTC
>TRBV6-1|few|20|TRBJ2-6|-
CASTSRGLGVVSSGANVLTF
TGTGCCAGCACCTCACGGGGGTTAGGGGTAGTCAGCTCTGGGGCCAACGTCCTGACTTTC
>TRBV28|-|15|TRBJ1-1|TRBD1
CASRTPGQPNTEAFF
TGTGCCAGCAGAACTCCGGGACAGCCGAACACTGAAGCTTTCTTT
>TRBV25-1|-|11|TRBJ2-3|-
CAGTSAWAQYF
TGTGCCGGCACGTCGGCCTGGGCGCAGTATTTT
>TRBV5-5|-|15|TRBJ1-2|TRBD1
CASSYGQGRDYGYTF
TGTGCCAGCAGCTATGGACAGGGACGGGACTATGGCTACACCTTC
>TRBV5-1|-|15|TRBJ2-3|TRBD2
CASGTTSGATDTQYF
TGCGCCAGCGGCACGACTAGCGGGGCCACAGATACGCAGTATTTT
>TRBV6-1|-|13|TRBJ2-4|TRBD1
CANLTGLGDIQYF
TGTGCCAACTTGACAGGGTTGGGGGACATTCAGTACTTC
>TRBV6-6|-|12|TRBJ2-7|-
CASSVSDLEQYF
TGTGCCAGTTCGGTGTCGGATCTCGAGCAGTACTTC
>TRBV20-1|-|14|TRBJ2-1|-
CSAREGGGFHEQFF
TGCAGTGCTAGAGAGGGTGGGGGTTTCCATGAGCAGTTCTTC
>TRBV10-3|once|15|TRBJ2-5|TRBD1
CAISGRDRGEETQYF
TGTGCCATCAGTGGCCGGGACAGGGGAGAAGAGACCCAGTACTTC
>TRBV20-1|once|16|TRBJ2-7|TRBD2
CSAPRRTSGELYEQYF
TGCAGTGCCCCGAGGCGGACTAGCGGGGAGTTGTACGAGCAGTACTTC
>TRBV7-9|-|13|TRBJ1-4|-
CASSETELEKLFF
TGTGCCAGCAGCGAGACTGAGCTCGAAAAACTGTTTTTT
>TRBV7-7|-|13|TRBJ2-1|TRBD2
CASSYSLAGGQFF
TGTGCTAGCAGCTATTCCTTAGCGGGGGGGCAGTTCTTC
>TRBV20-1|-|16|TRBJ2-5|-
CSARSYSGTPQETQYF
TGCAGTGCTAGGAGTTATAGTGGGACACCCCAAGAGACCCAGTACTTC
>TRBV20-1|few|15|TRBJ2-7|-
CSARVASAISYEQYF
TGCAGTGCTAGAGTGGCTAGCGCCATCTCCTACGAGCAGTACTTC
>TRBV15|few|15|TRBJ2-3|TRBD2
CATSPTSGGTDTQYF
TGTGCCACCAGTCCGACTAGCGGCGGCACAGATACGCAGTATTTT
>TRBV7-9|-|14|TRBJ1-1|TRBD1
CASSFGTDNTEAFF
TGTGCCAGCAGCTTCGGGACAGATAACACTGAAGCTTTCTTT
>TRBV4-2|few|16|TRBJ2-5|-
CASSQDIRRNKETQYF
TGTGCCAGCAGCCAAGATATACGGAGGAACAAGGAGACCCAGTACTTC
>TRBV20-1|-|13|TRBJ1-2|TRBD1
CSASYGTDYGYTF
TGCAGTGCTAGTTACGGGACAGACTATGGCTACACCTTC
>TRBV5-4|-|14|TRBJ2-7|-
CASSWGTVTYEQYF
TGTGCCAGCAGCTGGGGGACTGTAACCTACGAGCAGTACTTC
>TRBV29-1|few|13|TRBJ2-1|-
CSVDVTGYNEQFF
TGCAGCGTTGACGTGACAGGATACAATGAGCAGTTCTTC
>TRBV20-1|-|14|TRBJ2-1|-
CSAPRGGSYNEQFF
TGCAGTGCCCCCCGTGGAGGCTCCTACAATGAGCAGTTCTTC